This TCR beta chain stems from a study of regulatory T cells in long-lasting Graves disease. This clonotype was seen many times. Trimming cost V 5 bases and J 3 bases; bases outside gene matches: 7. This CDR3 is 15 amino acids long. Germline loops: CDR1 MNHEY, CDR2 SVGEGT. Indicated time point: newly diagnosed GD, antithyroid drugs for less than 3 months. The TCR library was prepared using RNA isolated from PBMCs. Construction of TCR beta libraries relied on iRepertoire HTBI primers and on Arm-PCR targeting CDR3 regions. Using its own MiXCR run on the multiplex PCR reads, TCRdb lists one record per CDR3 protein. The data contain a few hundred thousand distinct CDR3 sequences, 12% to 15% of them singletons. These same data were also listed under a study on T cells in Graves' hyperthyroidism and ophthalmopathy. From that study: Hyperthyroidism in the patients, aged 18 to 65, was newly diagnosed and under 2 months in duration.

The clonotype originates from a woman aged 50 to 60 with Graves disease. The input for sequencing was peripheral blood mononuclear cells (PBMCs), taken at new diagnosis, from a patient treated with antithyroid drugs. The rearrangement joins TRBV6-2 or TRBV6-3 to TRBJ2-3, with 8 bases matching TRBD1. CDR3: CASSERQGRTDTQYF. DNA for the CDR3: TGTGCCAGCAGTGAAAGACAGGGGAGGACAGATACGCAGTATTTT.